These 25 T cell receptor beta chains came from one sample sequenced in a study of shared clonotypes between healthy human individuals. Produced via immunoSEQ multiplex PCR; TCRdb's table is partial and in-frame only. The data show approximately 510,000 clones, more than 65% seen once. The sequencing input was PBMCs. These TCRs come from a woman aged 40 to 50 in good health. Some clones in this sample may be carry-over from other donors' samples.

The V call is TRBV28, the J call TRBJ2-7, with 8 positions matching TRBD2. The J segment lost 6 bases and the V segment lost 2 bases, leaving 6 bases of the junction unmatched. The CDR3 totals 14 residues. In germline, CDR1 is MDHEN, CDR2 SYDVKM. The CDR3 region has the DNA TGTGCCAGCAGTTTAGGGACTAGGACTTTCGAGCAGTACTTC. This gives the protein CASSLGTRTFEQYF.

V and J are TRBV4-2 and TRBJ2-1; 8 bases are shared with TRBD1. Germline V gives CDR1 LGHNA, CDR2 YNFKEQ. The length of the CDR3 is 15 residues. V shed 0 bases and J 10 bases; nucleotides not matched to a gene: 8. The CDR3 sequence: CASSQEGASGGEQFF. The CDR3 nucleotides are TGTGCCAGCAGCCAAGAAGGGGCCTCAGGGGGCGAGCAGTTCTTC.

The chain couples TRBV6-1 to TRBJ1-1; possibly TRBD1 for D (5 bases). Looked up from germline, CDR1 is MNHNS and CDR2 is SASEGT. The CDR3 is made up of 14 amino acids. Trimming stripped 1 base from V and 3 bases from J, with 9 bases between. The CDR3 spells CASSEGGADTEAFF. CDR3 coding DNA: TGTGCCAGCAGTGAAGGGGGCGCGGACACTGAAGCTTTCTTT.

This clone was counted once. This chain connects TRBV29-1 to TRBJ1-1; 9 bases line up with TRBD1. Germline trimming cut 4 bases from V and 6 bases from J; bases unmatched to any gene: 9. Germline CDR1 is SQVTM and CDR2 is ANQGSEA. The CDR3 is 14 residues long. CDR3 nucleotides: TGCAGCGTTGGTACCCCGACAGGGGGGCCTGAAGCTTTCTTT. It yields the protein CSVGTPTGGPEAFF. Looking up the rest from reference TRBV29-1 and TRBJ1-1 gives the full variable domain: SAVISQKPSRDICQRGTSLTIQCQVDSQVTMMFWYRQQPGQSLTLIATANQGSEATYESGFVIDKFPISRPNLTFSTLTVSNMSPEDSSIYLCSVGTPTGGPEAFFGQGTRLTVV.

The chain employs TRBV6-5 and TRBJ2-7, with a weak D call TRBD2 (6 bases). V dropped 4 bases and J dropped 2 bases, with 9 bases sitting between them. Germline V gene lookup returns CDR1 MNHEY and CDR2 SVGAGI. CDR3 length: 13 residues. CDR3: CASSFGTAYEQYF. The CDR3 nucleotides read TGTGCCAGCAGTTTCGGGACTGCCTACGAGCAGTACTTC.

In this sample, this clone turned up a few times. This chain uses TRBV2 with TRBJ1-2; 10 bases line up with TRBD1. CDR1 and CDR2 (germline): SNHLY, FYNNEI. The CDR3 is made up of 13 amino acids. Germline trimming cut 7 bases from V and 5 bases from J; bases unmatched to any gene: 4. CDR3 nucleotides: TGTGCCAGCAAGGCGGACAGGGGGTATGGCTACACCTTC. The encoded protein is CASKADRGYGYTF.

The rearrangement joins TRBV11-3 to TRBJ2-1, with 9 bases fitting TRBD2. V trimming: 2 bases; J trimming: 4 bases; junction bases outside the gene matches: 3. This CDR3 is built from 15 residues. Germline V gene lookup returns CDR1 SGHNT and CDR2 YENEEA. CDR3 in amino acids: CASSLSGRNYNEQFF. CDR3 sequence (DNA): TGTGCCAGCAGCTTAAGCGGGAGGAATTACAATGAGCAGTTCTTC.

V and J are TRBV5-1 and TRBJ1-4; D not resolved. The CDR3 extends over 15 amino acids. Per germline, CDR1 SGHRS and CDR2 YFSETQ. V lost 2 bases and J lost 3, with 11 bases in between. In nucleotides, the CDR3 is TGCGCCAGCAGCTTTGGCCCAGGAGCTAATGAAAAACTGTTTTTT. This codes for CASSFGPGANEKLFF.

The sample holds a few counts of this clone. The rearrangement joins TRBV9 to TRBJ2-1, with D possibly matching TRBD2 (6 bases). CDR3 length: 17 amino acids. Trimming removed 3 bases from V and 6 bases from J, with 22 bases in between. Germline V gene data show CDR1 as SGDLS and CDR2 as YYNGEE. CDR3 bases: TGTGCCAGCAGCGCCGGTCGGAGGGCGTTCCTCGGCAATGAGCAGTTCTTC. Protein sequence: CASSAGRRAFLGNEQFF.

The CDR3 loop is CASSELNEANYGYTF. The CDR3 nucleotides are TGTGCCAGCAGTGAGCTCAATGAAGCTAACTATGGCTACACCTTC. The chain combines TRBV2 with TRBJ1-2, with D uncertain. CDR1 is SNHLY and CDR2 is FYNNEI in the germline V gene. This CDR3 has 15 amino acids. Trimming took off 3 bases at V and 0 bases at J, with 11 bases between the two ends.

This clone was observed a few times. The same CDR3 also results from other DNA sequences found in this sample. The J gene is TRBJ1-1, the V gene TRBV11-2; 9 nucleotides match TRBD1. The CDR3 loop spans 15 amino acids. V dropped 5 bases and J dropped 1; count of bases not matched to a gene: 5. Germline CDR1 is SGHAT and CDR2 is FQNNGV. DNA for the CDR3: TGTGCCAGCAGCCCACCGGGACAGGGGAACACTGAAGCTTTCTTT. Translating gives CASSPPGQGNTEAFF.

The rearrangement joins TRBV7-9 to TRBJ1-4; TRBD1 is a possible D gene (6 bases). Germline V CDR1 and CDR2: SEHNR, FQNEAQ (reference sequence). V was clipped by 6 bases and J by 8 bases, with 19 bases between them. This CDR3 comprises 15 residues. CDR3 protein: CASRQTGLGEEKLFF. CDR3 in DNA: TGTGCCAGCAGACAGACAGGCCTCGGCGAGGAAAAACTGTTTTTT.

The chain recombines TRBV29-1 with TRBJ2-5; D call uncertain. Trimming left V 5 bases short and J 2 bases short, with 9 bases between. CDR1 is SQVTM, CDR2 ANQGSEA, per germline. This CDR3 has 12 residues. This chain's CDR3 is CSVIPSQETQYF. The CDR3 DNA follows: TGCAGCGTTATTCCAAGTCAAGAGACCCAGTACTTC. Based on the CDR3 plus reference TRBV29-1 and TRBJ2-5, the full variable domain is SAVISQKPSRDICQRGTSLTIQCQVDSQVTMMFWYRQQPGQSLTLIATANQGSEATYESGFVIDKFPISRPNLTFSTLTVSNMSPEDSSIYLCSVIPSQETQYFGPGTRLLVL.

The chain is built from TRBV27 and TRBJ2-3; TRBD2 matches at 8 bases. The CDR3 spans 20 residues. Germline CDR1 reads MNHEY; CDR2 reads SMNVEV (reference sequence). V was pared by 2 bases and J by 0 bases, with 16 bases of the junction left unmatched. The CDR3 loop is CASSLRGVDPSGQSTDTQYF. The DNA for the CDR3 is TGTGCCAGCAGTTTAAGGGGGGTAGATCCTAGCGGGCAGAGCACAGATACGCAGTATTTT.

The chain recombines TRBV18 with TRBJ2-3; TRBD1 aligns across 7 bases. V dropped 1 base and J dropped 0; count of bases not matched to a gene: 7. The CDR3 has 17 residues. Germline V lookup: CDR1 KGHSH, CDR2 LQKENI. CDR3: CASSPRSGTASTDTQYF. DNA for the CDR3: TGTGCCAGCTCACCACGCTCCGGGACAGCTAGCACAGATACGCAGTATTTT.

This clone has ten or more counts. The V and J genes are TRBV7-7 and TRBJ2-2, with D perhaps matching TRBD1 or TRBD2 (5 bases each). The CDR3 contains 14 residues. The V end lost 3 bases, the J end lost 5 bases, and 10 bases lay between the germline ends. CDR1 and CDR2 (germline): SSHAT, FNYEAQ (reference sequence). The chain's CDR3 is CASSFRDGTGELFF. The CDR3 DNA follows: TGTGCCAGCAGCTTCAGGGACGGGACCGGGGAGCTGTTTTTT.

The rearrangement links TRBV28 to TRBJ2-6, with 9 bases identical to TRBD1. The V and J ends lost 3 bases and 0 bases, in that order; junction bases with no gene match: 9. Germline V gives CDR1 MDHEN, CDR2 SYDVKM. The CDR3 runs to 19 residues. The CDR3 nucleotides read TGTGCCAGCAGTTTTTGGGCCGGGACAGGGAACTCTGGGGCCAACGTCCTGACTTTC. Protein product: CASSFWAGTGNSGANVLTF.

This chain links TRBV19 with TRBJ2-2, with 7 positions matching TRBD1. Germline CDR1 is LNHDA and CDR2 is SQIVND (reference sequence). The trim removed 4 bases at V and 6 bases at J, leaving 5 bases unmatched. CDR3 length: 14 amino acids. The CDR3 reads CASSNHRGAGELFF. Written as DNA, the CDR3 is TGTGCCAGTAGTAACCACAGGGGAGCCGGGGAGCTGTTTTTT.

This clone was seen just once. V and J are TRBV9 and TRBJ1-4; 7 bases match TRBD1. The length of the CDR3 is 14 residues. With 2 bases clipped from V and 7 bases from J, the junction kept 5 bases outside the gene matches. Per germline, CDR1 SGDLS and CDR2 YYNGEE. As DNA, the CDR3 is TGTGCCAGCAGCGTTGGACAGGTTACTGAAAAACTGTTTTTT. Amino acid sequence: CASSVGQVTEKLFF.

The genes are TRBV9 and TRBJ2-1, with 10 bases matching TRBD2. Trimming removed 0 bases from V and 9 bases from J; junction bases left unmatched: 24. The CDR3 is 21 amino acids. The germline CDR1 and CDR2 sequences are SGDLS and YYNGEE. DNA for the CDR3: TGTGCCAGCAGCGTAGATTTAGGCCTAGCGGGAGAATTAGGCCCCCGGGGTGAGCAGTTCTTC. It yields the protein CASSVDLGLAGELGPRGEQFF.

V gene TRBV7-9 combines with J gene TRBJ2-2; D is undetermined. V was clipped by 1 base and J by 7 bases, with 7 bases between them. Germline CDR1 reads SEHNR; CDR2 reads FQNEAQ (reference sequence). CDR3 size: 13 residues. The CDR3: CASSLVLVGELFF. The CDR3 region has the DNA TGTGCCAGCAGCTTAGTCTTAGTCGGGGAGCTGTTTTTT.

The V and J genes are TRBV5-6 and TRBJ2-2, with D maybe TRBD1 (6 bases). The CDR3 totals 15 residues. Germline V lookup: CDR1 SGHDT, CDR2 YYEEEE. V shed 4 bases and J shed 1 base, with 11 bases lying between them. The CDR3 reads CASSLQGGNTGELFF. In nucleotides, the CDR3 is TGTGCCAGCAGCCTACAGGGTGGGAACACCGGGGAGCTGTTTTTT.

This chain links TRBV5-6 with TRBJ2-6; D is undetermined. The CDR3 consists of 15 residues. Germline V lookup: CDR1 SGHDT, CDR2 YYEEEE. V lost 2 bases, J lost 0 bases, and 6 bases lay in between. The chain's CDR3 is CASSFRNSGANVLTF. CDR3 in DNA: TGTGCCAGCAGCTTCCGGAACTCTGGGGCCAACGTCCTGACTTTC.

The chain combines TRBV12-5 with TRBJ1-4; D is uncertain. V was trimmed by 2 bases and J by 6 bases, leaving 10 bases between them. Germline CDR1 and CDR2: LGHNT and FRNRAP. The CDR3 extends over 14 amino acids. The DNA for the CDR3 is TGTGCTAGTGGTTTGAAAAGGGAATATGAAAAACTGTTTTTT. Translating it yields CASGLKREYEKLFF.

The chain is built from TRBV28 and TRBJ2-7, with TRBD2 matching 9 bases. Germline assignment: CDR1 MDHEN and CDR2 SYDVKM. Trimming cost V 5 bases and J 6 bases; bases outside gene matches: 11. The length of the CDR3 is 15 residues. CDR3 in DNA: TGTGCCAGCAGTCCCTTAATAGCGGGAGACGGCGAGCAGTACTTC. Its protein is CASSPLIAGDGEQYF.